These 26 T cell receptor beta chains came from one sample sequenced in a study of T cell responses to AZD1222 COVID-19 vaccine. Measured with immunoSEQ multiplex PCR; TCRdb has only the in-frame clones, and not every one. The table has 90,000 to 150,000 clones, 80% to 95% seen once. The sequencing used peripheral blood, collected 28 days after the second dose of the MenACWY control vaccine. All receptors derive from an adult who received the MenACWY meningococcal vaccine as a control.

The chain recombines TRBV25-1 with TRBJ2-7; D not resolved. V lost 5 bases to trimming and J lost 3 bases, with 8 bases between them. Germline loops: CDR1 MGHDK, CDR2 SYGVNS. The CDR3 extends over 12 amino acids. CDR3 in DNA: TGTGCCAGCAGTATCGGGCTCTACGAGCAGTACTTC. Its translation is CASSIGLYEQYF.

The chain combines TRBV11-2 with TRBJ2-1; D unresolved. CDR1 and CDR2 from the germline V gene are SGHAT and FQNNGV. The length of the CDR3 is 12 residues. Trimming took 0 bases from V and 12 from J, leaving 9 bases between them. CDR3 in amino acids: CASSLDLLRQFF. The DNA of the CDR3 is TGTGCCAGCAGCTTAGATTTGTTAAGGCAGTTCTTC.

This chain uses TRBV19 with TRBJ2-2; D is perhaps TRBD1 (6 bases). The germline CDR1 and CDR2 sequences are LNHDA and SQIVND (reference sequence). The CDR3 is made up of 12 amino acids. V lost 7 bases and J lost 8, with 11 bases in between. The CDR3 nucleotides read TGTGCCAGTACCAGGGGTTCGGGGGAGCTGTTTTTT. Its translation is CASTRGSGELFF.

To note about this clone: Germline and junction disagree at one end, which may indicate a read error. This chain uses TRBV14 with TRBJ2-7; D is unclear. The CDR3 is made up of 11 amino acids. CDR1 and CDR2 from the germline V gene are SGHDN and FVKESK. This CDR3 reads CASSQASAQHF. The CDR3 coding sequence is TGTGCCAGCAGCCAAGCCTCGGCCCAACACTTC.

V is TRBV11-2 and J is TRBJ2-2; perhaps TRBD1 as D (5 bases). Germline CDR1 and CDR2: SGHAT and FQNNGV. The CDR3 contains 16 residues. The ends were cut back, 1 base at V and 4 bases at J, with 13 bases in the middle. In DNA form, the CDR3 reads TGTGCCAGCAGCTTAGTCCAGGGCGCCATCACCGGGGAGCTGTTTTTT. Its protein product is CASSLVQGAITGELFF. Combining the CDR3 with reference TRBV11-2 and TRBJ2-2 gives the whole variable domain EAGVAQSPRYKIIEKRQSVAFWCNPISGHATLYWYQQILGQGPKLLIQFQNNGVVDDSQLPKDRFSAERLKGVDSTLKIQPAKLEDSAVYLCASSLVQGAITGELFFGEGSRLTVL.

The rearrangement links TRBV5-5 to TRBJ1-1; D unclear. The germline V and J ends were trimmed by 3 bases and 0 bases, with 6 bases remaining between them. This CDR3 is built from 13 residues. In germline, CDR1 is SGHKS, CDR2 YYEKEE (reference sequence). The CDR3 DNA reads TGTGCCAGCAGCTGGCAGGTGAACACTGAAGCTTTCTTT. Translation: CASSWQVNTEAFF.

This chain links TRBV7-9 with TRBJ2-2; TRBD1 matches at 9 bases. The germline V gene encodes CDR1 SEHNR and CDR2 FQNEAQ (reference sequence). CDR3 length: 16 amino acids. Trimming at V came to 6 bases and at J to 0 bases, leaving 5 bases not matched to a gene. CDR3 amino acids: CASRTGTGSNTGELFF. The CDR3 DNA sequence: TGTGCCAGCAGAACCGGGACAGGGTCGAACACCGGGGAGCTGTTTTTT.

V and J are TRBV27 and TRBJ2-1, with 9 bases lining up with TRBD2. CDR3 length: 16 amino acids. The junction had 10 bases not matched to a gene; V was cut back by 3 bases and J by 7 bases. Germline values: CDR1 MNHEY, CDR2 SMNVEV (reference sequence). CDR3 sequence reads: CASSLGRGGFWNEQFF. CDR3 nucleotide sequence: TGTGCCAGCAGTTTGGGGCGGGGGGGCTTCTGGAATGAGCAGTTCTTC.

The chain links TRBV28 to TRBJ2-1; 10 bases are shared with TRBD1. The length of the CDR3 is 15 residues. The J segment lost 9 bases and the V segment lost 6 bases, leaving 11 bases of the junction unmatched. From germline, CDR1 is MDHEN and CDR2 SYDVKM. The DNA of the CDR3 is TGTGCCAGCAGGGGGGGGGACAGGGGCCCAGGTGAGCAGTTCTTC. Encoded protein: CASRGGDRGPGEQFF.

The J gene is TRBJ2-7, the V gene TRBV11-2; no clear D gene. Trimming took off 3 bases at V and 0 bases at J, with 12 bases between the two ends. CDR1 and CDR2 (germline): SGHAT, FQNNGV. The CDR3 is made up of 15 amino acids. This CDR3 reads CASSFDGVSSYEQYV. The CDR3 DNA is TGTGCCAGCAGCTTTGATGGAGTAAGCTCCTACGAGCAGTACGTC.

The sample holds one count of this clone. This chain links TRBV9 with TRBJ1-1, with D possibly TRBD1 on 6 matching bases. The CDR3 has 12 amino acids. Per germline, CDR1 SGDLS and CDR2 YYNGEE. Trimming shortened V by 6 bases and J by 5 bases, and 11 bases separated the two germline ends. The CDR3 DNA reads TGTGCCAGCACCCCGGGGGCAACTGAAGCTTTCTTT. Its protein is CASTPGATEAFF.

The genes are TRBV9 and TRBJ2-3; D may be TRBD1 or TRBD2 (6 bases each). The CDR3 spans 15 residues. Trimming removed 3 bases at V and 5 bases at J, with 16 bases between. The germline CDR1 and CDR2 sequences are SGDLS and YYNGEE. The CDR3 region is CASSAGGLGGDTQYF. CDR3 DNA sequence: TGTGCCAGCAGCGCAGGAGGGCTAGGGGGAGATACGCAGTATTTT.

The chain employs TRBV2 and TRBJ2-7, with 9 bases aligning to TRBD2. The length of the CDR3 is 15 residues. CDR1 is SNHLY and CDR2 is FYNNEI in the germline V gene. Trimming cost V 6 bases and J 2 bases; bases outside gene matches: 8. The CDR3 coding sequence is TGTGCCAGCAGAGAAAGTAGCGGGAGCCCCTACGAGCAGTACTTC. This gives the protein CASRESSGSPYEQYF. Looking up the rest from reference TRBV2 and TRBJ2-7 gives the full variable domain: EPEVTQTPSHQVTQMGQEVILRCVPISNHLYFYWYRQILGQKVEFLVSFYNNEISEKSEIFDDQFSVERPDGSNFTLKIRSTKLEDSAMYFCASRESSGSPYEQYFGPGTRLTVT.

The chain links TRBV6-5 to TRBJ2-5; D may correspond to TRBD1 or TRBD2 (5 bases each). This CDR3 comprises 13 residues. The V gene's germline CDR1 is MNHEY and CDR2 SVGAGI. The V end was cut by 5 bases, the J end by 9 bases, with 16 bases between. The CDR3 here is CASSSREGQAQYF. The CDR3 DNA sequence: TGTGCCAGCAGTAGTCGTGAGGGGCAGGCCCAGTACTTC.

This clone was counted once. The chain links TRBV12-3 or TRBV12-4 to TRBJ2-3, with TRBD2 identical over 7 bases. CDR3 length: 13 amino acids. V was clipped by 8 bases and J by 4 bases; unmatched bases: 6. The CDR3 DNA reads as TGTGCCAGCGGACGGGGGGAGGCAGATACGCAGTATTTT. This encodes CASGRGEADTQYF.

The chain recombines TRBV25-1 with TRBJ2-3; 10 nucleotides match TRBD2. The CDR3 runs to 15 residues. Losses at the gene ends were 6 bases for V and 5 bases for J; bases not matched to a gene: 8. Germline V CDR1 and CDR2: MGHDK, SYGVNS. The CDR3: CASRLAGTLGDTQYF. The DNA of the CDR3 is TGTGCCAGCAGACTAGCGGGGACCCTCGGAGATACGCAGTATTTT.

This clone was found once. The rearrangement uses TRBV4-1 and TRBJ2-1; 10 bases are shared with TRBD2. The CDR3 sequence is 19 residues long. V was clipped by 0 bases and J by 0 bases; unmatched bases: 8. CDR1 is MGHRA and CDR2 is YSYEKL in the germline V gene. Here the CDR3 reads CASSQDLAGDRSSYNEQFF. CDR3 nucleotide sequence: TGCGCCAGCAGCCAAGACCTAGCGGGGGACCGGAGCTCCTACAATGAGCAGTTCTTC.

This rearrangement joins TRBV10-1 to TRBJ2-4; no firm D call. The V gene lost 8 bases and the J gene lost 1 base, with 18 bases spanning the gap. Germline V gene lookup returns CDR1 WNHNN and CDR2 SYGVQD (reference sequence). CDR3 length equals 16 residues. As DNA, the CDR3 is TGCGCCAGCCCTGAGGTAGTTAACCATGCCAAAAACATTCAGTACTTC. This gives the protein CASPEVVNHAKNIQYF.

The rearrangement links TRBV5-4 to TRBJ1-6, with D maybe TRBD1 (5 bases). The CDR3 is made up of 12 amino acids. Trimming stripped 1 base from V and 13 bases from J, with 9 bases between. Germline V lookup: CDR1 SGHNT, CDR2 YYREEE (reference sequence). CDR3 coding DNA: TGTGCCAGCAGCTTGATGGGGGATCCCCTCCACTTT. Residues: CASSLMGDPLHF.

CDR3 nucleotides: TGTGCCACCAGTGATTCCGGGACAGGGAACACCGGGGAGCTGTTTTTT. It is translated as CATSDSGTGNTGELFF. This chain connects TRBV24-1 to TRBJ2-2, with 8 bases aligning to TRBD1. The CDR3 loop spans 16 amino acids. With V trimmed by 2 bases and J by 1 base, 2 bases remained unmatched. Germline values: CDR1 KGHDR, CDR2 SFDVKD.

V usage is TRBV27 and J usage is TRBJ1-5; maybe TRBD1 (5 bases). The CDR3 has 12 amino acids. The ends were cut back, 6 bases at V and 6 bases at J, with 9 bases in the middle. Germline V gene sequence: CDR1 MNHEY, CDR2 SMNVEV (reference sequence). The CDR3 DNA reads TGTGCCAGCAGCACAGGCGGTCAGCCCCAGCATTTT. This encodes CASSTGGQPQHF.

This clone was observed a handful of times. The gene calls are TRBV14 and TRBJ2-7; 11 bases are shared with TRBD2. CDR1 and CDR2 from the germline V gene are SGHDN and FVKESK. The length of the CDR3 is 19 residues. The junction had 13 bases not matched to a gene; V was cut back by 0 bases and J by 3 bases. The CDR3 loop reads CASSQEGVLAGVGGYEQYF. In nucleotides, the CDR3 is TGTGCCAGCAGCCAAGAAGGGGTACTAGCGGGAGTTGGGGGCTACGAGCAGTACTTC.

The chain employs TRBV3-1 (or the pseudogene TRBV3-2) and TRBJ2-7, with a possible D match to TRBD1 (6 bases). V was trimmed by 0 bases and J by 1 base, leaving 13 bases between them. This CDR3 region has 16 residues. Germline V gene lookup returns CDR1 LGHDT and CDR2 YNNKEL (reference sequence). The CDR3 coding sequence is TGTGCCAGCAGCCAAGATCTTACAGGGTGGTCCTACGAGCAGTACTTC. Its protein is CASSQDLTGWSYEQYF.

This chain links TRBV7-3 with TRBJ2-7; 7 bases line up with TRBD2. The CDR3 extends over 15 amino acids. The germline V gene has CDR1 SGHTA and CDR2 FQGTGA. With 2 bases clipped from V and 0 bases from J, the junction kept 4 bases outside the gene matches. CDR3 DNA: TGTGCCAGCAGCTTAGGGGCTAGCGGCTCCTACGAGCAGTACTTC. It encodes CASSLGASGSYEQYF.

The chain joins TRBV6-1 to TRBJ1-5, with no clear D. CDR1 is MNHNS and CDR2 is SASEGT in the germline V gene. The CDR3 extends over 16 amino acids. Deletions cut 4 bases from V and 2 bases from J, with 15 bases between. The CDR3 DNA is TGTGCCAGCAGTGCAACCTCGTACGAGGGCAATCAGCCCCAGCATTTT. It specifies CASSATSYEGNQPQHF.

This chain links TRBV20-1 with TRBJ2-7; D ambiguous. Deletions cut 2 bases from V and 1 base from J, with 0 bases between. CDR3 size: 10 residues. Germline V gene lookup returns CDR1 DFQATT and CDR2 SNEGSKA (reference sequence). The CDR3: CSARSYEQYF. CDR3 nucleotide sequence: TGCAGTGCTAGATCCTACGAGCAGTACTTC.